The 4 T cell receptor beta chains below all came from one sample that was sequenced in a study of graft-versus-host responses after intestinal transplantation. No antigen has been identified for these receptors. This table comes from immunoSEQ multiplex PCR, and its TCRdb copy is limited to in-frame clones, with some not included. The sample consists of approximately 82,000 clones, about nine tenths of them appearing once. The sequenced sample was unstimulated CD4+ T cells sorted from spleen or lymph node cells, obtained before intestinal transplant. The receptors originated from a human donor who received an intestinal transplant.

This sequence joins TRBV5-6 and TRBJ2-2, with 7 bases matching TRBD1. CDR1 is SGHDT and CDR2 is YYEEEE in the germline V gene. This CDR3 spans 17 amino acids. Unmatched junction bases numbered 13, after V lost 2 bases and J lost 6 bases. The CDR3 loop is CASSFRQGVGWPGELFF. The CDR3 DNA reads as TGTGCCAGCAGCTTTCGACAGGGAGTCGGTTGGCCCGGGGAGCTGTTTTTT.

V usage is TRBV19 and J usage is TRBJ2-3; 8 bases map to TRBD1. CDR1 is LNHDA, CDR2 SQIVND, per germline (reference sequence). The length of the CDR3 is 16 residues. The V segment lost 1 base and the J segment 5 bases; nucleotides outside the gene matches: 8. CDR3 bases: TGTGCCAGTAGTATAGGGACAGGGTTCGGAGGAGATACGCAGTATTTT. Protein sequence: CASSIGTGFGGDTQYF.

This chain's CDR3 is CASSKGTGRDTEAFF. The CDR3 DNA is TGTGCCAGCAGCAAAGGGACAGGGCGGGACACTGAAGCTTTCTTT. The gene calls are TRBV21-1 and TRBJ1-1; the D call of TRBD1 is as the table states it, not checked on the DNA. TRBV21-1 is deemed a pseudogene. There are 15 residues in the CDR3.

This clone was seen more than once but under ten times. The chain is built from TRBV5-1 and TRBJ1-3, with D perhaps TRBD1 (6 bases). Trimming removed 0 bases from V and 3 bases from J, with 13 bases in between. CDR1 and CDR2 from the germline V gene are SGHRS and YFSETQ. This CDR3 is 16 amino acids long. Here the CDR3 reads CASSLANGRGGNTIYF. The CDR3 DNA reads TGCGCCAGCAGCTTGGCCAACGGCAGGGGTGGAAACACCATATATTTT.